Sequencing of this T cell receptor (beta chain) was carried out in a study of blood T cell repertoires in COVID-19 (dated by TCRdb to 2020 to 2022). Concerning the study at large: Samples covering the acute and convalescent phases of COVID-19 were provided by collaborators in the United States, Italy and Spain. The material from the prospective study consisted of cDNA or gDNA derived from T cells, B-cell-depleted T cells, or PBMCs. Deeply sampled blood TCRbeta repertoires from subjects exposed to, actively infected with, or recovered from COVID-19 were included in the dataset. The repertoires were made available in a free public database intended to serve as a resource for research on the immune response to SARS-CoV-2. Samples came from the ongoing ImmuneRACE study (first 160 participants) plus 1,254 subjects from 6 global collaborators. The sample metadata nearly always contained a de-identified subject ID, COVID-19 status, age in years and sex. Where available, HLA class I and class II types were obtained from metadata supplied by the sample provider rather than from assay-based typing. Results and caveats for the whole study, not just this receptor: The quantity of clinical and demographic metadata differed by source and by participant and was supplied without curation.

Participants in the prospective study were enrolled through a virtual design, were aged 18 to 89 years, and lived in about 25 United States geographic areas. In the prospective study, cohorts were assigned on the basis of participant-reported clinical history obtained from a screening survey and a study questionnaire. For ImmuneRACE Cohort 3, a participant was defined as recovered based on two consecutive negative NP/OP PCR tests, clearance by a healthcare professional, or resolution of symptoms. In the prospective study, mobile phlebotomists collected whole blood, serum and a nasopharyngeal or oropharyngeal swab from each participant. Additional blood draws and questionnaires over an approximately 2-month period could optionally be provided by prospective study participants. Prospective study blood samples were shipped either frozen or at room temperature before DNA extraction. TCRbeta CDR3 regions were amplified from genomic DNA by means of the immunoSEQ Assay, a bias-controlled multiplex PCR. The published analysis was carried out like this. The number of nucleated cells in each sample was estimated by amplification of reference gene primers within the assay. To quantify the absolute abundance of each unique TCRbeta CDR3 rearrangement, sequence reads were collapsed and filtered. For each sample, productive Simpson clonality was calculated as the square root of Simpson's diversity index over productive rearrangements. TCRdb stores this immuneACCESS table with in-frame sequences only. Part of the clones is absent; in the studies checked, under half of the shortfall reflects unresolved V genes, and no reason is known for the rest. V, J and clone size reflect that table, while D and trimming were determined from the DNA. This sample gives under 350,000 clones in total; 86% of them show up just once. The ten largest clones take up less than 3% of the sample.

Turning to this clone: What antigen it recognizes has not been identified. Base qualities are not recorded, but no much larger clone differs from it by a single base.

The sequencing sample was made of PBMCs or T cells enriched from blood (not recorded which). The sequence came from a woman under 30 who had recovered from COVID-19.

In nucleotides, the sequence is TGTGCCAGCAGTTCTAGAGAACAGCCCCAGCATTTT. This gives the protein CASSSREQPQHF. The chain employs TRBV12-3 or TRBV12-4 and TRBJ1-5; the D gene identity is not certain. The CDR3 spans 12 residues, from the cysteine through the phenylalanine. The entry retains the CDR3 DNA only, 36 bases that are in frame from base 1. V is clipped by 4 bases and J by 7 bases, and the sequence between their germline boundaries is 8 bases long.